Below are 32 T cell receptor beta chains sequenced from a single sample in a study of CD8 T cells in Susac syndrome. Reverse transcription of roughly 0.5 to 1 ug RNA used random hexamers. One entry per CDR3 protein results from TCRdb running MiXCR on the immunoSEQ multiplex PCR reads. The repertoire holds under 200,000 distinct CDR3 sequences, approximately 95% seen once, with less than 0.2% in the top ten. Sequenced material: CD8+ T cells from PBMCs. The source of these receptors is a human donor with multiple sclerosis.

The chain recombines TRBV19 with TRBJ2-7; 7 bases map to TRBD2. J was trimmed by 6 bases and V by 5 bases; bases with no gene match: 7. The CDR3 covers 13 residues. Germline CDR1 is LNHDA and CDR2 is SQIVND (reference sequence). This CDR3 is CASSLGGNREQYF. The CDR3 coding sequence is TGTGCCAGTAGTCTCGGGGGGAACCGCGAGCAGTACTTC.

The DNA for the CDR3 is TGTGCCAGCACCGAGCGGGTTCGCACAGATACGCAGTATTTT. This gives the protein CASTERVRTDTQYF. The rearrangement joins TRBV2 to TRBJ2-3, with D possibly TRBD2 on 6 matching bases. Germline values: CDR1 SNHLY, CDR2 FYNNEI. Trimming cost V 7 bases and J 1 base, with 12 bases left between them. This CDR3 region has 14 residues.

The V and J genes are TRBV28 and TRBJ1-2; D is undetermined. V lost 7 bases and J 0 bases, leaving 9 bases between the germline ends. Germline CDR1 is MDHEN and CDR2 is SYDVKM. This CDR3 is 13 amino acids long. CDR3 sequence: CASKRATNYGYTF. DNA for the CDR3: TGTGCCAGCAAAAGAGCAACTAACTATGGCTACACCTTC.

The chain links TRBV11-2 to TRBJ1-2; D may be TRBD1 (5 bases). Per germline, CDR1 SGHAT and CDR2 FQNNGV. V lost 5 bases and J lost 4, with 17 bases in between. This CDR3 has 15 amino acids. The CDR3 coding sequence is TGTGCCAGCAGCCCGGATATTGGGGCGGCCTATGGCTACACCTTC. Translation gives CASSPDIGAAYGYTF. Variable domain in full (rest from reference TRBV11-2 and TRBJ1-2): EAGVAQSPRYKIIEKRQSVAFWCNPISGHATLYWYQQILGQGPKLLIQFQNNGVVDDSQLPKDRFSAERLKGVDSTLKIQPAKLEDSAVYLCASSPDIGAAYGYTFGSGTRLTVV.

The rearrangement links TRBV3-1 to TRBJ1-1; D possibly corresponds to TRBD1 (5 bases). Germline V CDR1 and CDR2: LGHDT, YNNKEL (reference sequence). The CDR3 covers 22 residues. The V and J ends lost 4 bases and 0 bases respectively, with 33 bases between them. CDR3 bases: TGTGCCAGCAGCCCCCGTGATGGCGTGACCCCGGTTTGGGGGTTCCTGAACACTGAAGCTTTCTTT. Protein: CASSPRDGVTPVWGFLNTEAFF.

The chain joins TRBV6-5 to TRBJ1-2; possibly TRBD1 for D (6 bases). The CDR3 has 15 amino acids. Trimming shortened V by 1 base and J by 4 bases, and 13 bases separated the two germline ends. Germline CDR1 is MNHEY and CDR2 is SVGAGI. The CDR3: CASSYLGHLSYGYTF. For the CDR3, the DNA is TGTGCCAGCAGTTACTTGGGACACCTTAGCTATGGCTACACCTTC.

V usage is TRBV29-1 and J usage is TRBJ1-1; 8 bases map to TRBD1. With 2 bases clipped from V and 0 bases from J, the junction kept 2 bases outside the gene matches. Germline V gene data show CDR1 as SQVTM and CDR2 as ANQGSEA. The CDR3 is 14 amino acids. The DNA of the CDR3 is TGCAGCGTTGAACGGACAGGGATGAACACTGAAGCTTTCTTT. It codes for CSVERTGMNTEAFF.

Only one count was recorded for this clonotype. The chain couples TRBV7-2 to TRBJ2-1; D remains unclear. The CDR3 consists of 14 residues. Trimming removed 1 base at V and 8 bases at J, with 12 bases between. Germline V gene lookup returns CDR1 SGHTA and CDR2 FQGNSA. The CDR3 is CASSLGRPKDEQFF. Here the CDR3 DNA reads TGTGCCAGCAGCTTAGGACGTCCGAAGGATGAGCAGTTCTTC.

This chain links TRBV28 with TRBJ1-2; TRBD1 might be the D (6 bases). Trimming cost V 4 bases and J 8 bases, with 20 bases left between them. The germline V gene has CDR1 MDHEN and CDR2 SYDVKM. The CDR3 contains 15 residues. The CDR3 loop is CASSSHPSGAAGYTF. The DNA of the CDR3 is TGTGCCAGCAGTTCCCACCCTTCAGGGGCCGCAGGCTACACCTTC.

V is TRBV29-1 and J is TRBJ2-7; 10 positions match TRBD2. The CDR3 spans 13 residues. Germline CDR1 and CDR2: SQVTM and ANQGSEA. The V and J ends lost 6 bases and 5 bases, in that order; junction bases with no gene match: 7. CDR3 amino acids: CSVKRGGYHEQYF. In DNA, the CDR3 is TGCAGCGTCAAGCGGGGGGGCTACCACGAGCAGTACTTC.

The CDR3 DNA follows: TGTGCCAGCAGTTTATCGAGCGGGGAGACCCAGTACTTC. Translating it yields CASSLSSGETQYF. The gene calls are TRBV27 and TRBJ2-5, with D possibly being TRBD2 (6 bases). Deletions cut 0 bases from V and 5 bases from J, with 7 bases between. This CDR3 has 13 residues. CDR1 is MNHEY and CDR2 is SMNVEV in the germline V gene (reference sequence).

V and J are TRBV20-1 and TRBJ2-7, with 7 bases identical to TRBD2. V was pared by 6 bases and J by 5 bases, with 7 bases of the junction left unmatched. Germline CDR1 DFQATT, CDR2 SNEGSKA (reference sequence). The CDR3 is 12 amino acids. CDR3 sequence: CSAGGSGNEQYF. The CDR3 DNA is TGCAGTGCGGGAGGGTCCGGGAACGAGCAGTACTTC.

The chain combines TRBV18 with TRBJ2-7; no clear D. The CDR3 contains 14 residues. Deletions cut 0 bases from V and 3 bases from J, with 9 bases between. Germline CDR1 KGHSH, CDR2 LQKENI. For the CDR3, the DNA is TGTGCCAGCTCACCACCCGACACCCTCTACGAGCAGTACTTC. Protein product: CASSPPDTLYEQYF.

The CDR3 reads CASSALGGTNYNEQFF. CDR3 nucleotide sequence: TGTGCCAGCAGCGCCTTGGGGGGAACTAACTACAATGAGCAGTTCTTC. The chain carries TRBV9 and TRBJ2-1; a weak D match, TRBD2 (6 bases). CDR3 size: 16 residues. The germline V gene has CDR1 SGDLS and CDR2 YYNGEE. V was pared by 3 bases and J by 3 bases, with 16 bases between.

V gene TRBV13 combines with J gene TRBJ1-1; the D gene is possibly TRBD1 (6 bases). V lost 3 bases, J lost 4 bases, and 12 bases lay in between. The CDR3 covers 14 residues. Germline values: CDR1 PRHDT, CDR2 FYEKMQ (reference sequence). Here the CDR3 reads CASSLSTGFTEAFF. The CDR3 bases are TGTGCCAGCAGCTTGTCCACAGGGTTCACTGAAGCTTTCTTT.

The V and J genes are TRBV2 and TRBJ2-3; 9 nucleotides align to TRBD1. The germline V gene encodes CDR1 SNHLY and CDR2 FYNNEI. The CDR3 spans 17 residues. J gave up 2 bases and V 6 bases, and 12 bases lay outside the gene matches. The CDR3 sequence: CASRAFPGQGITDTQYF. The CDR3 nucleotides are TGTGCCAGCAGGGCATTCCCGGGACAGGGAATCACAGATACGCAGTATTTT.

CDR3 loop: CASSFLERNTEAFF. CDR3 DNA sequence: TGTGCCAGCAGTTTTCTCGAAAGGAACACTGAAGCTTTCTTT. V usage is TRBV28 and J usage is TRBJ1-1; no firm D call. The CDR3 loop spans 14 amino acids. The germline V gene has CDR1 MDHEN and CDR2 SYDVKM. The V end was cut by 3 bases, the J end by 1 base, with 9 bases between. Supplemented by reference TRBV28 and TRBJ1-1, the full variable domain reads DVKVTQSSRYLVKRTGEKVFLECVQDMDHENMFWYRQDPGLGLRLIYFSYDVKMKEKGDIPEGYSVSREKKERFSLILESASTNQTSMYLCASSFLERNTEAFFGQGTRLTVV.

This rearrangement joins TRBV7-3 to TRBJ2-7; 7 bases align to TRBD1. This CDR3 is built from 17 residues. Germline V lookup: CDR1 SGHTA, CDR2 FQGTGA. The trim removed 5 bases at V and 5 bases at J, leaving 18 bases unmatched. The CDR3: CASSPLWDSWSINEQYF. CDR3 sequence (DNA): TGTGCCAGCAGCCCCCTTTGGGACAGTTGGTCGATCAACGAGCAGTACTTC.

The gene calls are TRBV28 and TRBJ2-1, with 12 bases fitting TRBD2. V lost 10 bases, J lost 9 bases, and 13 bases stayed unmatched. The CDR3 has 15 residues. Germline CDR1 MDHEN, CDR2 SYDVKM. For the CDR3, the DNA is TGTGCCACATCACGACTAGCGGGAGCCTTGGGTGAGCAGTTCTTC. It codes for CATSRLAGALGEQFF.

The chain couples TRBV10-3 to TRBJ2-3; D unclear. CDR3 length: 14 amino acids. Trimming took off 3 bases at V and 3 bases at J, with 10 bases between the two ends. CDR1 and CDR2 from the germline V gene are ENHRY and SYGVKD. The CDR3 DNA follows: TGTGCCATCAGTGACGGACCAGAAACAGATACGCAGTATTTT. Encoded protein: CAISDGPETDTQYF.

J is TRBJ2-2 and V is TRBV9, with D perhaps TRBD1 or TRBD2 (5 bases each). This CDR3 is 13 amino acids long. The V gene lost 2 bases and the J gene lost 3 bases, with 5 bases spanning the gap. From germline, CDR1 is SGDLS and CDR2 YYNGEE. The CDR3, as DNA: TGTGCCAGCAGCGTGGGACACACCGGGGAGCTGTTTTTT. This encodes CASSVGHTGELFF.

The J gene is TRBJ2-3, the V gene TRBV7-9; unclear D gene. Germline CDR1 reads SEHNR; CDR2 reads FQNEAQ (reference sequence). Trimming stripped 2 bases from V and 5 bases from J, with 11 bases between. The CDR3 is made up of 14 amino acids. DNA of the CDR3: TGTGCCAGCAGCTTACCGCGCCCCGAAGATACGCAGTATTTT. Its protein is CASSLPRPEDTQYF.

The chain carries TRBV7-9 and TRBJ1-2, with D unresolved. This CDR3 is 14 amino acids long. The germline V and J ends were trimmed by 2 bases and 4 bases, with 11 bases remaining between them. The germline CDR1 and CDR2 sequences are SEHNR and FQNEAQ (reference sequence). The CDR3 DNA reads TGTGCCAGCAGCTTATCGGAAAGAGTCTATGGCTACACCTTC. As protein: CASSLSERVYGYTF.

The chain has TRBV7-3 and TRBJ2-6; D is uncertain. CDR1 is SGHTA, CDR2 FQGTGA, per germline. The CDR3 runs 19 residues. Trimming took 5 bases from V and 0 from J, leaving 20 bases between them. As DNA, the CDR3 is TGTGCCAGCAGCCGACTGTTACGGACGGAGCTCTCTGGGGCCAACGTCCTGACTTTC. It is translated as CASSRLLRTELSGANVLTF.

The chain joins TRBV28 to TRBJ2-7; 7 bases line up with TRBD1. This CDR3 comprises 14 residues. V dropped 5 bases and J dropped 3; count of bases not matched to a gene: 7. Germline loops: CDR1 MDHEN, CDR2 SYDVKM. The CDR3 sequence: CASSPRGRSYEQYF. DNA of the CDR3: TGTGCCAGCAGTCCAAGGGGGCGCAGCTACGAGCAGTACTTC.

The V and J genes are TRBV27 and TRBJ2-7; no definite D call. Germline CDR1 and CDR2: MNHEY and SMNVEV (reference sequence). The CDR3 contains 16 residues. Trimming cost V 5 bases and J 0 bases, with 17 bases left between them. CDR3 nucleotide sequence: TGTGCCAGCAGTCCCACATCCGGTGGGGTCTCCTACGAGCAGTACTTC. This sequence encodes CASSPTSGGVSYEQYF.

V is TRBV20-1 and J is TRBJ2-3; 7 nucleotides line up with TRBD2. The J segment lost 5 bases and the V segment lost 3 bases, leaving 11 bases of the junction unmatched. Germline V gene lookup returns CDR1 DFQATT and CDR2 SNEGSKA (reference sequence). The CDR3 spans 15 residues. Written as DNA, the CDR3 is TGCAGTGCTAGCGGGCGTGGGAGGGCCGGAGATACGCAGTATTTT. Its protein product is CSASGRGRAGDTQYF.

The chain joins TRBV7-6 to TRBJ2-1; 8 bases fit TRBD2. The CDR3 consists of 17 residues. Per the germline V gene, CDR1 is SGHVS and CDR2 is FNYEAQ. The V and J ends lost 6 bases and 6 bases, in that order; junction bases with no gene match: 16. The CDR3 region is CASSHPSGLASTNEQFF. For the CDR3, the DNA is TGTGCCAGCAGTCACCCTAGCGGGCTGGCTTCCACCAATGAGCAGTTCTTC. Full variable domain (remainder filled in from reference TRBV7-6 and TRBJ2-1): GAGVSQSPRYKVTKRGQDVALRCDPISGHVSLYWYRQALGQGPEFLTYFNYEAQQDKSGLPNDRFSAERPEGSISTLTIQRTEQRDSAMYRCASSHPSGLASTNEQFFGPGTRLTVL.

The chain uses TRBV29-1 and TRBJ2-7; the D gene is possibly TRBD2 (5 bases). V was cut by 4 bases and J by 0 bases, with 16 bases left in between. CDR1 is SQVTM and CDR2 is ANQGSEA in the germline V gene. The CDR3 has 15 residues. CDR3 sequence reads: CSVVGGQSSSYEQYF. DNA of the CDR3: TGCAGCGTTGTGGGCGGGCAGTCGAGCTCCTACGAGCAGTACTTC.

V usage is TRBV12-3 or TRBV12-4 and J usage is TRBJ2-4; no definite D call. This CDR3 has 11 residues. V was cut by 1 base and J by 6 bases, with 1 base left in between. The CDR3 loop reads CASSLGNIQYF. The DNA of the CDR3 is TGTGCCAGCAGTTTAGGAAACATTCAGTACTTC.

The rearrangement links TRBV10-3 to TRBJ2-1, with 11 bases matching TRBD2. CDR3 length: 12 residues. V shed 10 bases, J shed 7 bases, and the junction held 3 bases outside the gene matches. Germline V CDR1 and CDR2: ENHRY, SYGVKD. The CDR3 loop reads CATTSGSNEQFF. In DNA, the CDR3 is TGTGCCACTACTAGCGGGAGTAATGAGCAGTTCTTC.

The chain joins TRBV9 to TRBJ2-1; tentative D call: TRBD2 (5 bases). The V and J ends lost 0 bases and 8 bases respectively, with 12 bases between them. The CDR3 covers 14 residues. Germline CDR1 reads SGDLS; CDR2 reads YYNGEE. The CDR3 region is CASSVVEGHYEQFF. The CDR3 DNA reads as TGTGCCAGCAGCGTAGTAGAGGGCCACTATGAGCAGTTCTTC.